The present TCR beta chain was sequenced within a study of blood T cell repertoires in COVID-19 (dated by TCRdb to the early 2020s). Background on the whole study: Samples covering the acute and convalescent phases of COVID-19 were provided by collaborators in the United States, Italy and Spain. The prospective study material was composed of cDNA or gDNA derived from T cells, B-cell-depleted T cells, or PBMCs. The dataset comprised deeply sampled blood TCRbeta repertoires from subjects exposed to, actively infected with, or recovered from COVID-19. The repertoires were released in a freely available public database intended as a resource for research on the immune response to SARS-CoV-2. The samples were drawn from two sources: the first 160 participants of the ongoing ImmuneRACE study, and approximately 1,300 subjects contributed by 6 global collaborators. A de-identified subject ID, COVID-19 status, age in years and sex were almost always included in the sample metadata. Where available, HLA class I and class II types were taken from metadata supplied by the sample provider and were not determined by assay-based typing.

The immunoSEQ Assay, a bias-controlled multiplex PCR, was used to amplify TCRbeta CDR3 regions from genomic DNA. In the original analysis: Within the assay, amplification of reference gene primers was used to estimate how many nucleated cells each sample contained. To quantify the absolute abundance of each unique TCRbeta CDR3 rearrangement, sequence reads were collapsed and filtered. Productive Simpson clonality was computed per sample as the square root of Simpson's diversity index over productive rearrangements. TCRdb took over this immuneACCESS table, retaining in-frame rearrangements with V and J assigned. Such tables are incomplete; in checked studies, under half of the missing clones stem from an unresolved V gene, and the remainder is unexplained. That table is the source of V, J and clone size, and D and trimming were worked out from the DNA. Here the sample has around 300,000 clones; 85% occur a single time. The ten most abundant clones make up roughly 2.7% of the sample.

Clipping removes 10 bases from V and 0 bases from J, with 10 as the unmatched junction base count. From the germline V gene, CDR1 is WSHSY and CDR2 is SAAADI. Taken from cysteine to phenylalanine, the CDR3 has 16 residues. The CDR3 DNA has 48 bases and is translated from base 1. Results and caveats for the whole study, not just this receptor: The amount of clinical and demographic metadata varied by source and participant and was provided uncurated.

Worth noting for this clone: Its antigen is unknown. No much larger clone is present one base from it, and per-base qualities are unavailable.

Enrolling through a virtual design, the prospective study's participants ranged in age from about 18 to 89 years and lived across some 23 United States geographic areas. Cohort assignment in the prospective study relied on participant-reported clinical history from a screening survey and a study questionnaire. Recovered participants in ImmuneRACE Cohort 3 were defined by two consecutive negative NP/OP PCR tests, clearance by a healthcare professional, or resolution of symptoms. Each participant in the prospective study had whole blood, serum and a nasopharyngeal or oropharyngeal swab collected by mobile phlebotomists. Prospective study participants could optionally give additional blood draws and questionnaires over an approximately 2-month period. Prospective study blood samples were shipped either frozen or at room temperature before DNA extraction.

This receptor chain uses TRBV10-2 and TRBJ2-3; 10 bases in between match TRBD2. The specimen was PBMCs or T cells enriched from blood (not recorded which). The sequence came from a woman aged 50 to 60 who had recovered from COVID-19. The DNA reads TGCGCCACCTACCTAGCGGGGGATTCTAGCACAGATACGCAGTATTTT. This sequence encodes CATYLAGDSSTDTQYF.